This passage covers 7 T cell receptor beta chains from one sample sequenced in a study of cytomegalovirus exposure and HLA in healthy donors. Amplification used 60 Vbeta primers and 13 Jbeta primers. Only in-frame clones appear in the TCRdb table, and some are missing; sequencing was by immunoSEQ multiplex PCR. Of 77,000 or so clones in the sample, roughly 80% are singletons; the top ten hold roughly 7.2%. The sample consisted of PBMCs. The origin of the receptors is a woman aged 40 to 50 in good health and CMV-seronegative.

The J gene is TRBJ1-3, the V gene TRBV27; D possibly corresponds to TRBD1 (5 bases). The CDR3 extends over 14 amino acids. Germline V CDR1 and CDR2: MNHEY, SMNVEV (reference sequence). V lost 6 bases to trimming and J lost 0 bases, with 9 bases between them. CDR3 sequence (DNA): TGTGCCAGCAGATCGGGGGACTCTGGAAACACCATATATTTT. As protein: CASRSGDSGNTIYF.

The J gene is TRBJ2-7, the V gene TRBV5-1, with D possibly TRBD1 on 5 matching bases. V was trimmed by 2 bases and J by 3 bases, leaving 12 bases between them. The CDR3 spans 14 residues. CDR1 and CDR2 from the germline V gene are SGHRS and YFSETQ. CDR3 residues: CASSFLSGNYEQYF. The CDR3 DNA reads as TGCGCCAGCAGCTTTTTGTCAGGGAACTACGAGCAGTACTTC.

Only a few counts were recorded for this clone. The chain has TRBV6-6 and TRBJ2-7; the match to TRBD2 covers 10 bases. The V segment lost 1 base and the J segment 1 base; nucleotides outside the gene matches: 4. The CDR3 runs 16 residues. Looked up from germline, CDR1 is MNHNY and CDR2 is SVGAGI (reference sequence). In DNA form, the CDR3 reads TGTGCCAGCAGTTACTGGACTAGCGGAGATTCCTACGAGCAGTACTTC. This codes for CASSYWTSGDSYEQYF.

V usage is TRBV27 and J usage is TRBJ2-3; 8 bases align to TRBD2. V lost 0 bases, J lost 4 bases, and 9 bases stayed unmatched. Germline-derived CDR1 and CDR2 are MNHEY and SMNVEV (reference sequence). The CDR3 sequence is 17 residues long. In DNA, the CDR3 is TGTGCCAGCAGTTTATCGGTGTGGAGCGGGAGCCCAGATACGCAGTATTTT. Translating it yields CASSLSVWSGSPDTQYF.

There are a few counts of this clone. This chain joins TRBV5-4 and TRBJ2-5, with a tentative D call TRBD1 (5 bases). Germline values: CDR1 SGHNT, CDR2 YYREEE (reference sequence). The CDR3 has 15 residues. Trimming stripped 1 base from V and 2 bases from J, with 12 bases between. CDR3: CASSLIAGIQETQYF. For the CDR3, the DNA is TGTGCCAGCAGCTTGATTGCAGGGATACAAGAGACCCAGTACTTC.

This chain uses TRBV6-6 with TRBJ1-2, with a possible D match to TRBD1 (5 bases). This CDR3 region has 13 residues. CDR1 is MNHNY and CDR2 is SVGAGI in the germline V gene (reference sequence). V lost 5 bases and J 4 bases, leaving 11 bases between the germline ends. CDR3 bases: TGTGCCAGCAGTCAGGACAAATTCTATGGCTACACCTTC. This gives the protein CASSQDKFYGYTF.

The J gene is TRBJ1-5, the V gene TRBV7-9; perhaps TRBD1 as D (6 bases). CDR1 SEHNR and CDR2 FQNEAQ come from the germline V gene (reference sequence). The V end lost 3 bases, the J end lost 2 bases, and 14 bases lay between the germline ends. The CDR3 extends over 16 amino acids. CDR3 sequence: CASSFDTGIRNQPQHF. Here the CDR3 DNA reads TGTGCCAGCAGCTTCGATACAGGGATCCGCAATCAGCCCCAGCATTTT.